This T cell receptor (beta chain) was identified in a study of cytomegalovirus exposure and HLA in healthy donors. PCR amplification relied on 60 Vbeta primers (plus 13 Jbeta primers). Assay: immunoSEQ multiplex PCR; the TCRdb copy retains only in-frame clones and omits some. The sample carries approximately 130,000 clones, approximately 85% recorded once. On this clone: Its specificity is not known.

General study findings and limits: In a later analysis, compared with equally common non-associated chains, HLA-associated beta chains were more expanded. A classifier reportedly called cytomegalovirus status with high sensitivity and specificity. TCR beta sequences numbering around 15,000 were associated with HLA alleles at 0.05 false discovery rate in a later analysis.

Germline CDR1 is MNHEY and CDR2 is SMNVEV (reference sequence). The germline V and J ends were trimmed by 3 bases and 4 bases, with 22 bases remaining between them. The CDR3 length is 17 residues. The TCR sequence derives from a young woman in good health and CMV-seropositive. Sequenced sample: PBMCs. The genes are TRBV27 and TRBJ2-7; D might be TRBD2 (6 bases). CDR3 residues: CASSFTPGVPRGYEQYF. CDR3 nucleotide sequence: TGTGCCAGCAGTTTCACCCCGGGAGTCCCCCGGGGGTACGAGCAGTACTTC.